This TCR beta chain was observed in a study of control samples from healthy donors and cancer patients. This CDR3 has 14 amino acids. Unmatched junction bases numbered 2, after V lost 5 bases and J lost 2 bases. From germline, CDR1 is LGHDT and CDR2 YNNKEL (reference sequence). Using immunoSEQ multiplex PCR, the repertoire was profiled, and TCRdb retains in-frame clones only, with some absent. The table shows roughly 100,000 clones, with 80% to 95% occurring only once. V and J are TRBV3-1 (or the pseudogene TRBV3-2) and TRBJ1-3, with TRBD1 matching over 8 bases. This TCR derives from a human donor in good health. The donor label of this sample is uncertain. The sequencing input was blood. The CDR3 sequence is CASSTGGTGNTIYF. CDR3 bases: TGTGCCAGCAGCACAGGGGGGACTGGAAACACCATATATTTT.